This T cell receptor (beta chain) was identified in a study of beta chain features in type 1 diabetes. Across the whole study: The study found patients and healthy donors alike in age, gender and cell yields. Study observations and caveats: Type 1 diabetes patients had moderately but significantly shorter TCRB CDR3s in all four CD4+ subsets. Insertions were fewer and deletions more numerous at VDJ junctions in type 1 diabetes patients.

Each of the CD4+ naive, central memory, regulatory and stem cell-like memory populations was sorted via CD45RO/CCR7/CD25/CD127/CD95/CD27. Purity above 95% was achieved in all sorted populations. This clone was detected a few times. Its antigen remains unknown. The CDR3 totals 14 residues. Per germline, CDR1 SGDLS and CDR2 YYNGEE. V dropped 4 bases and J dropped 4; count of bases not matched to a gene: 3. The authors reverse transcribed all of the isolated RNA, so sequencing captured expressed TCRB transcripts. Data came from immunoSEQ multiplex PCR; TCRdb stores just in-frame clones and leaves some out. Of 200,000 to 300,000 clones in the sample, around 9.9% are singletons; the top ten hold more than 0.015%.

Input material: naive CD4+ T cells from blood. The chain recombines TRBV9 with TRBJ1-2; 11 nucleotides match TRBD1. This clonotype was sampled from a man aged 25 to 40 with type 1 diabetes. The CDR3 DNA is TGTGCCAGCAGCCCGGGACAGGGGGTCTATGGCTACACCTTC. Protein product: CASSPGQGVYGYTF.